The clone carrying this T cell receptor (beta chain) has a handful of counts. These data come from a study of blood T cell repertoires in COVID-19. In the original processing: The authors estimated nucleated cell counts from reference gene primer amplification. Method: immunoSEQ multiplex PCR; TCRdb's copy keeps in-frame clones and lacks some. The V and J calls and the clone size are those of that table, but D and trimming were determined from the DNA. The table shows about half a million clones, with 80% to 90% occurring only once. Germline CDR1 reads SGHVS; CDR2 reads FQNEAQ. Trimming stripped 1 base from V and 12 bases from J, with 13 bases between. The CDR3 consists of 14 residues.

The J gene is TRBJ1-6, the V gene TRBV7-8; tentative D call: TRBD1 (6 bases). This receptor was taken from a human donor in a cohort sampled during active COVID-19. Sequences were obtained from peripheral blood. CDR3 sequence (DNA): TGTGCCAGCAGCTTAGAGGGGGTCGCAGGACCCCTCCACTTT. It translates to CASSLEGVAGPLHF.